This TCR beta chain derives from a study of blood T cell repertoires in COVID-19. Under the authors' procedure: From reference gene primer amplification, estimates of nucleated cell counts were derived. Using immunoSEQ multiplex PCR, the repertoire was profiled, and TCRdb retains in-frame clones only, with some absent. V and J calls and clone size are given by that table; D and trimming were obtained from the DNA. The table lists around 280,000 clones, 90% of them singletons, with 1.7% in the top ten. In germline, CDR1 is SGHRS, CDR2 YFSETQ. This CDR3 spans 13 amino acids. The V gene lost 4 bases and the J gene lost 8 bases, with 12 bases spanning the gap. Participant age was roughly 18 to 90 years, and participants resided in roughly 24 US areas. Participants' own reports of clinical history determined their cohort assignment.

Sequenced: PBMCs or T cells enriched from blood (not recorded which). The source is a woman aged 18-29 years with acute COVID-19. The chain joins TRBV5-1 to TRBJ1-4; D possibly corresponds to TRBD1 (5 bases). CDR3 nucleotide sequence: TGCGCCAGCAGCGGAGACAGTTACGAAAAACTGTTTTTT. This sequence encodes CASSGDSYEKLFF.